These T cell receptor beta chains were read from a single sample in a study of blood T cell repertoires in COVID-19. Clones were read by immunoSEQ multiplex PCR, and TCRdb kept only the in-frame ones, dropping some. Of some 370,000 clones detected, roughly 90% appear once; the ten largest clones hold more than 1%. Input material: peripheral blood. These TCRs come from a man aged 35-49 years with acute or convalescent COVID-19. Both conserved end residues are part of each CDR3. The D gene is left open where the match is weak. Clone sizes are given selectively: once, few, many, or a class where the clone is expanded.

v_call	d_call	clone_size	j_call	cdr3_aa	cdr3_nt
TRBV6-2/TRBV6-3	-	-	TRBJ1-2	CASSQTDRDSGYTF	TGTGCCAGCAGCCAAACAGACCGGGATAGTGGCTACACCTTC
TRBV9	TRBD2	-	TRBJ2-3	CASSERELADTQYF	TGTGCCAGCAGCGAGCGGGAGCTGGCAGATACGCAGTATTTT
TRBV10-3	-	once	TRBJ2-1	CAISESQRAVSYNEQFF	TGTGCCATCAGTGAGTCTCAGAGGGCTGTCTCCTACAATGAGCAGTTCTTC
TRBV9	-	-	TRBJ2-3	CASSVVQDSDTQYF	TGTGCCAGCAGCGTAGTTCAGGACTCAGATACGCAGTATTTT
TRBV3-1/TRBV3-2	-	-	TRBJ2-5	CASSQGRLRRKETQYF	TGTGCCAGCAGCCAGGGCCGACTAAGGCGGAAAGAGACCCAGTACTTC
TRBV29-1	-	-	TRBJ2-3	CSIPLYRGATDTQYF	TGCAGCATCCCCTTGTATCGGGGGGCCACAGATACGCAGTATTTT
TRBV27	-	once	TRBJ1-6	CATSRGYNSPLHF	TGTGCCACTAGTAGGGGGTATAATTCACCCCTCCACTTT
TRBV7-3	-	once	TRBJ2-1	CASSQGGPEQFF	TGTGCCAGCAGCCAGGGGGGACCTGAGCAGTTCTTC
TRBV11-2	-	-	TRBJ1-1	CASSKLLTEAFF	TGTGCCAGCAGCAAACTGCTCACTGAAGCTTTCTTT
TRBV5-4	TRBD1	-	TRBJ2-1	CASSFVDRGNEQFF	TGTGCCAGCAGCTTCGTGGACAGGGGCAATGAGCAGTTCTTC
TRBV5-5	-	once	TRBJ2-3	CASSRTGTPTDTQYF	TGTGCCAGCAGCAGAACCGGGACACCCACAGATACGCAGTATTTT
TRBV3-1/TRBV3-2	-	-	TRBJ2-7	CASSPRDLIYEQYF	TGTGCCAGCAGCCCAAGGGACTTGATCTACGAGCAGTACTTC
TRBV11-1	-	-	TRBJ2-2	CASSYSTGWGTGELFF	TGTGCCAGCAGCTACTCTACAGGGTGGGGCACCGGGGAGCTGTTTTTT
TRBV7-2	-	-	TRBJ1-3	CASSLVVGAHGNTIYF	TGTGCCAGCAGCTTAGTTGTTGGGGCGCATGGAAACACCATATATTTT
TRBV4-1	TRBD1	-	TRBJ1-6	CASSQHGTGVLSSYNSPLHF	TGCGCCAGCAGCCAACATGGGACAGGCGTATTAAGCTCCTATAATTCACCCCTCCACTTT
TRBV19	-	few	TRBJ1-5	CASSMQGGNQPQHF	TGTGCCAGTAGTATGCAAGGGGGCAATCAGCCCCAGCATTTT
TRBV28	TRBD1	-	TRBJ1-2	CASRTGQGPRGYTF	TGTGCCAGCAGGACGGGACAGGGCCCTCGAGGCTACACCTTC
TRBV19	-	-	TRBJ2-7	CASSIHGEPEQYF	TGTGCCAGTAGTATTCATGGGGAGCCCGAGCAGTACTTC
TRBV11-2	TRBD1	-	TRBJ2-7	CASSLVLPGQGFMEQYF	TGTGCCAGCAGCTTAGTCCTACCGGGACAGGGGTTTATGGAGCAGTACTTC
TRBV9	TRBD1	-	TRBJ2-3	CASSATTGTGIPDTQYF	TGTGCCAGCAGCGCGACGACCGGGACAGGGATTCCAGATACGCAGTATTTT
TRBV19	TRBD1	-	TRBJ2-1	CAVEGTGTEKFF	TGTGCCGTAGAAGGGACAGGGACGGAAAAGTTCTTC
TRBV27	-	-	TRBJ2-7	CASRLRGSYEQYF	TGTGCCAGCCGCCTCAGGGGAAGCTACGAGCAGTACTTC
TRBV5-4	TRBD1	-	TRBJ1-5	CASSRQGAEQPQHF	TGTGCCAGCAGCCGACAGGGGGCGGAACAGCCCCAGCATTTT
TRBV6-2/TRBV6-3	-	-	TRBJ2-2	CASSRPPRDTGELFF	TGTGCCAGCAGCCGACCCCCTCGGGACACCGGGGAGCTGTTTTTT
TRBV7-9	-	-	TRBJ2-5	CASSSGDIQETQYF	TGTGCCAGCAGCTCTGGGGACATCCAAGAGACCCAGTACTTC
TRBV11-2	-	-	TRBJ1-4	CASTLGSGSNEKLFF	TGTGCCAGCACTTTAGGTTCGGGGTCTAATGAAAAACTGTTTTTT
TRBV30	-	-	TRBJ1-2	CAWSDQGLYGYTF	TGTGCCTGGAGTGACCAGGGGTTATATGGCTACACCTTC
TRBV6-2/TRBV6-3	TRBD1	-	TRBJ1-5	CASSYPPGGQPQHF	TGTGCCAGCAGTTACCCCCCAGGGGGTCAGCCCCAGCATTTT
TRBV14	-	few	TRBJ1-3	CASSQSRGGNTIYF	TGTGCCAGCAGTCAATCCAGGGGCGGAAACACCATATATTTT
TRBV14	TRBD1	-	TRBJ1-6	CASSLGQETPLHF	TGTGCCAGCAGCCTGGGACAGGAAACACCCCTCCACTTT
TRBV13	-	-	TRBJ1-2	CASSFRGSYYGYTF	TGTGCCAGCAGCTTCAGGGGCAGCTACTATGGCTACACCTTC
TRBV18	-	-	TRBJ1-6	CASRRDTNSPLHF	TGTGCCAGCCGTCGGGACACAAATTCACCCCTCCACTTT
TRBV11-3	-	-	TRBJ1-1	CASSRGSGTEAFF	TGTGCCAGCAGTAGGGGATCGGGCACTGAAGCTTTCTTT
TRBV6-5	TRBD1	-	TRBJ1-2	CASSRDRQYGYTF	TGTGCCAGCAGCCGGGACAGACAATATGGCTACACCTTC
TRBV9	TRBD2	-	TRBJ2-7	CASSPRLAGGSYEQYF	TGTGCCAGCAGCCCCCGGCTAGCGGGAGGTAGCTACGAGCAGTACTTC
TRBV2	-	-	TRBJ2-5	CATTAGTQGGGTQYF	TGTGCCACAACCGCCGGGACCCAGGGGGGAGGGACCCAGTACTTC
TRBV27	-	-	TRBJ1-1	CASSVGGIRTEAFF	TGTGCCAGCAGTGTAGGGGGAATAAGGACTGAAGCTTTCTTT
TRBV7-3	TRBD2	-	TRBJ2-3	CASSLSGGFTDTQYF	TGTGCCAGCAGCTTATCGGGGGGATTCACAGATACGCAGTATTTT
TRBV19	TRBD1	-	TRBJ2-1	CASSLRDRFNEQFF	TGTGCCAGTAGTCTCCGGGACAGGTTCAATGAGCAGTTCTTC
TRBV29-1	TRBD1	-	TRBJ2-2	CSVAGQRNTGELFF	TGCAGCGTTGCGGGACAGCGGAACACCGGGGAGCTGTTTTTT
TRBV4-3	-	-	TRBJ2-4	CASSQDSARGRENIQYF	TGCGCCAGCAGCCAAGACTCGGCCAGGGGTAGGGAAAACATTCAGTACTTC
TRBV7-3	TRBD1	-	TRBJ2-1	CASSRYGPGQGFNEQFF	TGTGCCAGCAGCCGTTACGGCCCGGGACAGGGATTCAATGAGCAGTTCTTC
TRBV6-5	-	-	TRBJ1-4	CASRFALEKLFF	TGTGCCAGCCGTTTTGCGCTCGAAAAACTGTTTTTT
TRBV10-3	-	-	TRBJ2-7	CAISDVLGGEQYF	TGTGCCATCAGTGATGTACTAGGTGGCGAGCAGTACTTC
TRBV7-9	-	-	TRBJ1-3	CASSLDQGPGNTIYF	TGTGCCAGCAGCTTAGACCAGGGCCCAGGAAACACCATATATTTT
TRBV4-2	TRBD1	-	TRBJ2-6	CASSQEGGAGANVLTF	TGTGCCAGCAGCCAAGAAGGGGGCGCTGGGGCCAACGTCCTGACTTTC
TRBV9	-	-	TRBJ2-7	CASKGAGRSEQYF	TGTGCCAGCAAGGGGGCGGGGAGGAGCGAGCAGTACTTC
TRBV28	-	-	TRBJ2-1	CASSFSDSYNEQFF	TGTGCCAGCAGCTTTAGCGACTCCTACAATGAGCAGTTCTTC
TRBV6-5	-	-	TRBJ2-7	CASSPGGREQYF	TGTGCCAGCAGCCCCGGGGGACGGGAGCAGTACTTC
TRBV2	TRBD1	-	TRBJ1-3	CASSGARDRAENTIYF	TGTGCCAGCAGCGGAGCCCGGGACAGGGCAGAAAACACCATATATTTT
TRBV15	-	-	TRBJ2-1	CATRDGVNEQFF	TGTGCCACCCGCGACGGGGTCAATGAGCAGTTCTTC
TRBV11-2	-	-	TRBJ1-1	CASSLDIPSINEAFF	TGTGCCAGCAGCTTAGATATCCCCTCTATCAATGAAGCTTTCTTT
TRBV28	TRBD2	-	TRBJ2-7	CASSVLAGKYEQYF	TGTGCCAGCAGTGTACTAGCGGGAAAGTACGAGCAGTACTTC
TRBV6-1	-	once	TRBJ1-4	CASSEARLTQVGATNEKLFF	TGTGCCAGCAGTGAAGCCCGATTAACACAGGTTGGGGCAACTAATGAAAAACTGTTTTTT
TRBV7-3	TRBD2	-	TRBJ2-3	CASSRSGDTQYF	TGTGCCAGCAGCCGTAGCGGGGATACGCAGTATTTT
TRBV28	TRBD2	once	TRBJ2-3	CASPPPSGRRDTQYF	TGTGCCAGCCCTCCCCCTAGCGGGAGGAGGGATACGCAGTATTTT
TRBV27	TRBD1	-	TRBJ2-3	CASTTGQGTDTQYF	TGTGCCAGCACGACAGGACAGGGCACAGATACGCAGTATTTT
TRBV4-1	TRBD2	-	TRBJ2-3	CASSQEGLAGGTDTQYF	TGCGCCAGCAGCCAAGAGGGACTAGCGGGAGGTACAGATACGCAGTATTTT
TRBV2	TRBD1	-	TRBJ1-3	CASRGLTGGTGNTIYF	TGTGCCAGCAGGGGATTGACAGGGGGCACTGGAAACACCATATATTTT
TRBV6-2/TRBV6-3	TRBD1	few	TRBJ2-7	CASSRGQGAGSREQYF	TGTGCCAGCAGTCGCGGACAGGGCGCGGGCTCTCGGGAGCAGTACTTC